The rows below give T cell receptor beta chains drawn from one sample of a study of CD8+CD57+ T cells in acquired aplastic anemia. From the reads, TCRdb called clonotypes with MiXCR, one entry per CDR3 protein. Of 310,000 or so distinct CDR3 sequences in the sample, approximately 57% are singletons; the top ten hold around 1.2%. Sequenced sample: sorted CD4+, CD8+, or CD8+CD57+ T cells (not recorded which) from PBMCs. These receptors came from a human donor with aplastic anemia. The CDR3 runs from the conserved cysteine through the conserved F or W. D genes are given only for firm matches. The listing skips clone size in some rows; elsewhere it reads once, few, many or a size class.

D gene	V gene	J gene	clone size	CDR3 protein	CDR3 DNA
-	TRBV20-1	TRBJ2-5	-	CSARDYTEGETQYF	TGCAGTGCTAGAGACTATACCGAGGGGGAGACCCAGTACTTC
-	TRBV2	TRBJ1-1	-	CASAQRGQVTEAFF	TGTGCCAGCGCCCAGCGGGGGCAGGTCACTGAAGCTTTCTTT
-	TRBV6-6	TRBJ1-6	many	CASSYGAKDNSPLHF	TGTGCCAGCAGTTACGGGGCAAAAGATAATTCACCCCTCCACTTT
TRBD2	TRBV27	TRBJ2-5	-	CASSLFSGAMEETQYF	TGTGCCAGCAGTTTATTTAGCGGGGCTATGGAGGAGACCCAGTACTTC
-	TRBV7-8	TRBJ1-2	-	CASSFIGRGSGYTF	TGTGCCAGCAGCTTCATCGGCAGGGGTAGTGGCTACACCTTC
TRBD1	TRBV20-1	TRBJ1-6	once	CSAGTGGSSPLHF	TGCAGTGCGGGGACAGGGGGTAGTTCACCCCTCCACTTT
TRBD1	TRBV12-5	TRBJ2-2	many	CASGSRGTGVGGELFF	TGTGCTAGTGGTTCGAGGGGGACAGGGGTTGGCGGGGAGCTGTTTTTT
-	TRBV15	TRBJ2-1	-	CAISQGSYNEQFF	TGTGCCATCAGTCAGGGGTCCTACAATGAGCAGTTCTTC
-	TRBV9	TRBJ2-7	-	CASSVELGSYEQYF	TGTGCCAGCAGCGTCGAGCTAGGGTCCTACGAGCAGTACTTC
-	TRBV5-5	TRBJ2-4	many	CASSPPFSKNIQYF	TGTGCCAGCAGCCCACCTTTCTCCAAAAACATTCAGTACTTC
-	TRBV7-6	TRBJ2-3	few	CASSFWRDTQYF	TGTGCCAGCAGCTTCTGGCGAGATACGCAGTATTTT
-	TRBV19	TRBJ1-4	many	CASSIGDSNLEKLFF	TGTGCCAGTAGTATAGGCGACAGTAACTTAGAAAAACTGTTTTTT
-	TRBV27	TRBJ1-5	-	CASANSRLNQPQHF	TGTGCCAGCGCCAATTCCAGGTTGAATCAGCCCCAGCATTTT
-	TRBV2	TRBJ1-5	many	CASSDGTVNQPQHF	TGTGCCAGCAGTGATGGGACTGTGAATCAGCCCCAGCATTTT
-	TRBV5-5	TRBJ1-2	many	CASSLDLLANYGYTF	TGTGCCAGCAGCTTGGATCTCCTAGCTAACTATGGCTACACCTTC
-	TRBV7-2	TRBJ2-3	-	CASSLQGAGGATQYF	TGTGCCAGCAGCTTACAGGGGGCTGGGGGGGCTACGCAGTATTTT
-	TRBV10-3	TRBJ2-3	-	CAISGLQDTQYF	TGTGCCATCAGTGGCCTCCAAGATACGCAGTATTTT
-	TRBV7-9	TRBJ2-5	many	CASSAEWGALRETQYF	TGTGCCAGCAGCGCCGAGTGGGGGGCGCTGAGGGAGACCCAGTACTTC
TRBD1	TRBV7-2	TRBJ1-2	many	CASSGQTGTYGYTF	TGTGCCAGCAGCGGGCAGACAGGGACCTATGGCTACACCTTC
-	TRBV19	TRBJ2-2	-	CASSHQGRELFF	TGTGCCAGTAGTCATCAGGGTCGGGAGCTGTTTTTT
-	TRBV5-5	TRBJ1-6	few	CASSPGHPSPLHF	TGTGCCAGCAGCCCGGGACACCCTTCACCCCTCCACTTT
TRBD2	TRBV20-1	TRBJ2-7	-	CSARDLDLAVRQRYEQYF	TGCAGTGCTAGAGATCTCGATCTAGCGGTCAGGCAGAGGTACGAGCAGTACTTC
TRBD2	TRBV24-1	TRBJ2-3	once	CATSDATSVGLNEQYF	TGTGCCACCAGTGATGCGACTAGCGTAGGACTAAATGAGCAGTATTTT
-	TRBV2	TRBJ1-5	many	CASSALSGVQPQHF	TGTGCCAGCAGTGCCTTGAGTGGGGTTCAGCCCCAGCATTTT
TRBD1	TRBV10-3	TRBJ1-5	few	CASSLGTASQPQHF	TGTGCCAGCAGCCTGGGGACAGCCTCTCAGCCCCAGCATTTT
TRBD2	TRBV9	TRBJ2-3	-	CASSVGASGMTDTQYF	TGTGCCAGCAGCGTAGGGGCTAGCGGGATGACAGATACGCAGTATTTT
-	TRBV15	TRBJ2-2	once	CNTSRGTVLSGELFF	TGTAACACCAGCAGAGGAACAGTGCTATCAGGGGAGCTGTTTTTT
TRBD1	TRBV24-1	TRBJ1-6	-	CATSAGGVIPLHF	TGTGCCACCAGTGCAGGGGGTGTAATTCCCCTCCACTTT
TRBD1	TRBV10-3	TRBJ2-3	medium-sized	CAISEGQGRTDTQYF	TGTGCCATCAGTGAGGGACAGGGGAGGACAGATACGCAGTATTTT
-	TRBV20-1	TRBJ2-5	-	CSARARQETQYF	TGCAGTGCTAGGGCGCGGCAAGAGACCCAGTACTTC
-	TRBV7-2	TRBJ1-1	-	CASSLLSGVGTEAFF	TGTGCCAGCAGCTTACTTTCGGGGGTGGGCACTGAAGCTTTCTTT
-	TRBV20-1	TRBJ2-7	-	CSARGRGVPYEQYF	TGCAGTGCTAGAGGGAGAGGGGTCCCCTACGAGCAGTACTTC